This TCR beta chain comes out of a study of vaccination effects on CD4 cells after COVID-19. Points from the study as a whole: Only a few convalescent patients and no early post-infection timepoints featured in the study.

The authors isolated CD4+ T cells after roughly eleven days of culture. Documented for the person is a PCR-confirmed SARS-CoV-2 infection occurring between March and December 2020. All participants had two doses of either the BNT162b2 or mRNA-1273 vaccine. Note on this clone: Its cognate antigen is unknown.

This table comes from immunoSEQ multiplex PCR, and its TCRdb copy is limited to in-frame clones, with some not included. Here the sample spans some 40,000 clones, 76% being singletons. This sample comprised CD4+ T cells from PBMCs cultured without peptide, obtained after COVID-19 vaccination. The sequence derives from a human donor who had a prior SARS-CoV-2 infection.

The CDR3 here is CASQPGGETQYF. The CDR3 nucleotides read TGTGCCAGCCAGCCGGGAGGGGAGACCCAGTACTTC. This rearrangement joins TRBV2 to TRBJ2-5; TRBD2 matches 8 bases. V gave up 8 bases and J gave up 5 bases; unmatched junction bases: 4. The CDR3 loop spans 12 amino acids. Germline V gene lookup returns CDR1 SNHLY and CDR2 FYNNEI.